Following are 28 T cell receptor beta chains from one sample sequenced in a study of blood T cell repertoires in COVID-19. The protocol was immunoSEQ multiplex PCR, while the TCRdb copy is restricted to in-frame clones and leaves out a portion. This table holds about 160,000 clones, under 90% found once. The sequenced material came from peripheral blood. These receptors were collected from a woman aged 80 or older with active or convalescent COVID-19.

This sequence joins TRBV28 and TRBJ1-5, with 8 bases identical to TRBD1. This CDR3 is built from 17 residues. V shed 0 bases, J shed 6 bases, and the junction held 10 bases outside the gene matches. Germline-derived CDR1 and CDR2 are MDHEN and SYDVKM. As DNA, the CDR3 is TGTGCCAGCAGTTTATGGTCCGGACAGGGTATCGGTCAGCCCCAGCATTTT. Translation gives CASSLWSGQGIGQPQHF.

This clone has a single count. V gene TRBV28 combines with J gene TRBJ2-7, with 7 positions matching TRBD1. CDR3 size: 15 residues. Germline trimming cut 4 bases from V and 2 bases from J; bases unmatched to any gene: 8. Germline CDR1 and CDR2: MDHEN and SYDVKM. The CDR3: CASSSTGTATYEQYF. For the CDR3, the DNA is TGTGCCAGCAGTTCAACCGGGACAGCAACCTACGAGCAGTACTTC.

CDR3 DNA sequence: TGTGCCAGCAGCTTACTAGTGAACACTGAAGCTTTCTTT. It yields the protein CASSLLVNTEAFF. The chain has TRBV7-2 and TRBJ1-1; D gene uncertain. The CDR3 contains 13 residues. Trimming shortened V by 2 bases and J by 0 bases, and 4 bases separated the two germline ends. Germline lookup yields CDR1 SGHTA and CDR2 FQGNSA.

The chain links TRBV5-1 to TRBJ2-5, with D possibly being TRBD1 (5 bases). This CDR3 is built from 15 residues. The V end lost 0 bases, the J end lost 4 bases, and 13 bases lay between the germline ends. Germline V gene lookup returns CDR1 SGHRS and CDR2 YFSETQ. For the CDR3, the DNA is TGCGCCAGCAGCTTGGATCCCAGGGTATCAGAGACCCAGTACTTC. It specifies CASSLDPRVSETQYF.

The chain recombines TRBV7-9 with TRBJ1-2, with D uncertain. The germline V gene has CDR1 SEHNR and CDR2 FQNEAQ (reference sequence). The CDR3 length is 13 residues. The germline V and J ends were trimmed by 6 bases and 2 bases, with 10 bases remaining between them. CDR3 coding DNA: TGTGCCAGCAGTTATACAAGAAACTATGGCTACACCTTC. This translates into CASSYTRNYGYTF.

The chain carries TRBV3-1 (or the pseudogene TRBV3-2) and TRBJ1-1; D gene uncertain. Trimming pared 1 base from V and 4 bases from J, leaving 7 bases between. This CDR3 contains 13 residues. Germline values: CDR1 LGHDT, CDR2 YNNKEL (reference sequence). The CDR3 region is CASSQGGVTEAFF. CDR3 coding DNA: TGTGCCAGCAGCCAAGGGGGAGTCACTGAAGCTTTCTTT.

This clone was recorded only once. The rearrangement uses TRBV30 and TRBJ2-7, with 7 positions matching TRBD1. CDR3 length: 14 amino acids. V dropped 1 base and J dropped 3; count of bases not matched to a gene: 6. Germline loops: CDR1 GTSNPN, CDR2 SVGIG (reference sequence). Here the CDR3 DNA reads TGTGCCTGGAGTGCCCAACGGGACAGCTACGAGCAGTACTTC. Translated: CAWSAQRDSYEQYF. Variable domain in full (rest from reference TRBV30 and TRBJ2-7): SQTIHQWPATLVQPVGSPLSLECTVEGTSNPNLYWYRQAAGRGLQLLFYSVGIGQISSEVPQNLSASRPQDRQFILSSKKLLLSDSGFYLCAWSAQRDSYEQYFGPGTRLTVT.

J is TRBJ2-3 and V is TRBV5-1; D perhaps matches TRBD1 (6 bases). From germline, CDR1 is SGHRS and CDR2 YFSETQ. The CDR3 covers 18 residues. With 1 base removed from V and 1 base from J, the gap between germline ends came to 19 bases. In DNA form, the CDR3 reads TGCGCCAGCAGCTTGACCGTATCCAGGGGCTACGGCACAGATACGCAGTATTTT. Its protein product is CASSLTVSRGYGTDTQYF.

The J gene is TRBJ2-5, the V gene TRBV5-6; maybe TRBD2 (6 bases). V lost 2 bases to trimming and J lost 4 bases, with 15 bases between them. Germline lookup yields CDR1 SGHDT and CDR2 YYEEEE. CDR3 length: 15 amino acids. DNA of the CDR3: TGTGCCAGCAGCTTTATAGGGCGGGGTACAGAGACCCAGTACTTC. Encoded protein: CASSFIGRGTETQYF.

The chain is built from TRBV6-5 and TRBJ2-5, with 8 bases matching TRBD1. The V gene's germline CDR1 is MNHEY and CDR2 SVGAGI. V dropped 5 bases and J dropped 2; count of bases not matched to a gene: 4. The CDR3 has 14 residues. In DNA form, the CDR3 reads TGTGCCAGCAGTACTTACAGGGGGCAAGAGACCCAGTACTTC. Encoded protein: CASSTYRGQETQYF.

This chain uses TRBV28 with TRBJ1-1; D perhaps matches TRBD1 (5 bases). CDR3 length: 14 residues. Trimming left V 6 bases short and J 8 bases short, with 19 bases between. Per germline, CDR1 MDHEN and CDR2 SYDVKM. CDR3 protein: CASRLQSGGTEAFF. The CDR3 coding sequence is TGTGCCAGCAGACTCCAGTCGGGGGGAACAGAAGCTTTCTTT.

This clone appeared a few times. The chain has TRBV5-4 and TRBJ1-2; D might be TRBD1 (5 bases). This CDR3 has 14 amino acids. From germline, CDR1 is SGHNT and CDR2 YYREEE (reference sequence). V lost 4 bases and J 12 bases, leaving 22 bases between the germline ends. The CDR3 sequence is CASSLLADRLGDTF. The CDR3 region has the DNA TGTGCCAGCAGCCTGCTGGCAGATCGCTTAGGGGACACCTTC.

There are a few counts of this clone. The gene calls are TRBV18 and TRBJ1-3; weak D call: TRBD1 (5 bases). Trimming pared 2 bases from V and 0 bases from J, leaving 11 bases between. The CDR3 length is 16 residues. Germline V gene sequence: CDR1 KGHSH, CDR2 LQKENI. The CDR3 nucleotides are TGTGCCAGCTCACCAAAGACAGATGTCTCTGGAAACACCATATATTTT. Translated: CASSPKTDVSGNTIYF.

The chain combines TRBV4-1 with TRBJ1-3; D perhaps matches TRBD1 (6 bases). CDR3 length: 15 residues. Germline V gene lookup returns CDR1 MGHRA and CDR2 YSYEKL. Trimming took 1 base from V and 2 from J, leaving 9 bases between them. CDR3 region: CASSQAGTTGNTIYF. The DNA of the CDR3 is TGCGCCAGCAGCCAAGCCGGGACAACTGGAAACACCATATATTTT.

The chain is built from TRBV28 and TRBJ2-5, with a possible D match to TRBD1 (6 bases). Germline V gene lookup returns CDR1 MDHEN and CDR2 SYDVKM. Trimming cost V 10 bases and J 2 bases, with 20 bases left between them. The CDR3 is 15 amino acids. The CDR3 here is CATLDSFGGQETQYF. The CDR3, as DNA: TGTGCCACCCTGGACAGTTTTGGTGGGCAAGAGACCCAGTACTTC.

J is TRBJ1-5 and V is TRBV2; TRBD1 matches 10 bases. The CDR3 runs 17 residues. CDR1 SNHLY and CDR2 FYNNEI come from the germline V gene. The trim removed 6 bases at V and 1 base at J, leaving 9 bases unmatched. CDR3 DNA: TGTGCCAGCAGGAGGACAGGGGGACTAGGAAGCAATCAGCCCCAGCATTTT. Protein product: CASRRTGGLGSNQPQHF.

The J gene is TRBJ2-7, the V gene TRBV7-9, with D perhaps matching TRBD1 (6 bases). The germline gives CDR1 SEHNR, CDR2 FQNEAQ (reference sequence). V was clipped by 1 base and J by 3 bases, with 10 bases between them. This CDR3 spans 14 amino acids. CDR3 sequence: CASSLGTTGYEQYF. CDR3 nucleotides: TGTGCCAGCAGCTTAGGGACGACAGGCTACGAGCAGTACTTC.

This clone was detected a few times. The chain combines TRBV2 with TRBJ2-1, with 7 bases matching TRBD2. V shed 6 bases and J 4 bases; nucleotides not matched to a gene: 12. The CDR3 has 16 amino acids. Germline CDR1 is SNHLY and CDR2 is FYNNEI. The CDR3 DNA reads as TGTGCCAGCAGCAGGAGTGGACTAGGGTTTTACAATGAGCAGTTCTTC. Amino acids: CASSRSGLGFYNEQFF.

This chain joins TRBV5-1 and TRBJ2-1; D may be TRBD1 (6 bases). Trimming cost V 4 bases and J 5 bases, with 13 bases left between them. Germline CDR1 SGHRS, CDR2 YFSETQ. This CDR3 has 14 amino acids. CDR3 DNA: TGCGCCAGCAGCCCGTGGACAGACAACAATGAGCAGTTCTTC. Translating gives CASSPWTDNNEQFF.

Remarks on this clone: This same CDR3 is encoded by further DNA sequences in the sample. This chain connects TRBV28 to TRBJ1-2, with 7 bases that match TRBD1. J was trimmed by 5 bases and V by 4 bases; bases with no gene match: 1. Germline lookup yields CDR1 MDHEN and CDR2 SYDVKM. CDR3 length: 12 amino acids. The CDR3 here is CASSSGGYGYTF. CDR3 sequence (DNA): TGTGCCAGCAGTTCAGGGGGGTATGGCTACACCTTC.

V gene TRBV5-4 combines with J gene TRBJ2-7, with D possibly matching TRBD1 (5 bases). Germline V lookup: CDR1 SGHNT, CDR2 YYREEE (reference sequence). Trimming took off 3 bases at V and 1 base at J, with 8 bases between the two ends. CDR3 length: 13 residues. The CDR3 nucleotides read TGTGCCAGCAGCTCTACAGGTTCCTACGAGCAGTACTTC. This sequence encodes CASSSTGSYEQYF.

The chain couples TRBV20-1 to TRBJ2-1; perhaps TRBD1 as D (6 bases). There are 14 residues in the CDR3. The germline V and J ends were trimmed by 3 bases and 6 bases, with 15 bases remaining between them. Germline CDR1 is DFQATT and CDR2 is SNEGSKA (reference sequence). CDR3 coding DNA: TGCAGTGCTAGTGGGGGCCCCCTTGGCAATGAGCAGTTCTTC. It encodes CSASGGPLGNEQFF.

The CDR3 bases are TGTGCCAGCAGTGAAGCGGACAGGGCTGGGGAGACCCAGTACTTC. Translated, it gives CASSEADRAGETQYF. This chain joins TRBV6-1 and TRBJ2-5; TRBD1 matches at 8 bases. With V trimmed by 0 bases and J by 5 bases, 5 bases remained unmatched. Germline CDR1 is MNHNS and CDR2 is SASEGT. This CDR3 comprises 15 residues.

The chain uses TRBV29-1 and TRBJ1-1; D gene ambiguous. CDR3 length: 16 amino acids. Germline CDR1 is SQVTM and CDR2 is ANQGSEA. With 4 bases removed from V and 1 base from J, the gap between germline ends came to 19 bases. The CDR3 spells CSVVSRLRSSNTEAFF. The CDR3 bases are TGCAGCGTTGTGTCGCGCCTTCGATCGTCGAACACTGAAGCTTTCTTT. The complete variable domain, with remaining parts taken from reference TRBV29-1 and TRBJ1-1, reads SAVISQKPSRDICQRGTSLTIQCQVDSQVTMMFWYRQQPGQSLTLIATANQGSEATYESGFVIDKFPISRPNLTFSTLTVSNMSPEDSSIYLCSVVSRLRSSNTEAFFGQGTRLTVV.

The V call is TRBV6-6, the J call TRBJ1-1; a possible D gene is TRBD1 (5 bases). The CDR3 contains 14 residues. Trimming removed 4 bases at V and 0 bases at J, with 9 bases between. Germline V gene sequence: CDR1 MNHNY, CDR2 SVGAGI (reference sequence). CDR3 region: CASSLGGMNTEAFF. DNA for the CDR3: TGTGCCAGCAGTTTGGGGGGGATGAACACTGAAGCTTTCTTT.

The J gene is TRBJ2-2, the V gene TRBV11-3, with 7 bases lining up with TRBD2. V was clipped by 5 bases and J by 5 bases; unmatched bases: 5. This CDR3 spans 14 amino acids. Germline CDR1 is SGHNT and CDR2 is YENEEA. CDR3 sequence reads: CASSRGGVTGELFF. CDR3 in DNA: TGTGCCAGCAGCCGGGGAGGGGTAACCGGGGAGCTGTTTTTT.

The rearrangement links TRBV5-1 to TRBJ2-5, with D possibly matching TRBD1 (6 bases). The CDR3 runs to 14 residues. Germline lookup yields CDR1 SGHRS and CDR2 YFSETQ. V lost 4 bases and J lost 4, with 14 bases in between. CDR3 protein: CASSRDTPGETQYF. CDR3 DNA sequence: TGCGCCAGCAGCCGGGACACCCCCGGAGAGACCCAGTACTTC.

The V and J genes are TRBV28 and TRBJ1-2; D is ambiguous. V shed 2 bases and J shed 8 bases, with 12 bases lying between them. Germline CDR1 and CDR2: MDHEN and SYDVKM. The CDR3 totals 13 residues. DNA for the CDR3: TGTGCCAGCAGTTTAAAGGAGGGTCGGGGCTACACCTTC. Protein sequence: CASSLKEGRGYTF.